This TCR beta chain was documented in a study of blood T cell repertoires in COVID-19. About the research overall: Whether acute or convalescent, the COVID-19 samples came from the United States, Italy and Spain.

Clones were read by immunoSEQ multiplex PCR, and TCRdb kept only the in-frame ones, dropping some. The sample yields 200,000 to 300,000 clones, about 85% seen once. Trimming removed 1 base at V and 7 bases at J, with 12 bases between. This CDR3 region has 14 residues. Germline-derived CDR1 and CDR2 are SGHRS and YFSETQ. Sequencing used peripheral blood. The V and J genes are TRBV5-1 and TRBJ1-5; D is perhaps TRBD1 (5 bases). The origin of this receptor is a woman aged 60-70 years with active or convalescent COVID-19. For the CDR3, the DNA is TGCGCCAGCAGCTTGCAGGGCGGTCACCAGCCCCAGCATTTT. This codes for CASSLQGGHQPQHF.